Each of the 17 T cell receptor beta chains below was sequenced from the same sample in a study of blood T cell repertoires in COVID-19. Using immunoSEQ multiplex PCR, the repertoire was profiled, and TCRdb retains in-frame clones only, with some absent. Of fewer than 350,000 clones detected, more than 70% appear once; the ten largest clones hold 1.5% to 2%. Material for sequencing was peripheral blood. These receptors were taken from a woman in her twenties or thirties with COVID-19, enrolled during active disease.

The rearrangement joins TRBV28 to TRBJ1-1; TRBD1 matches at 8 bases. CDR3 length equals 18 residues. Germline V gives CDR1 MDHEN, CDR2 SYDVKM. V dropped 4 bases and J dropped 0; count of bases not matched to a gene: 13. The CDR3 DNA is TGTGCCAGCAGTTCCCCTTTTTACCGGGACAGGATGAACACTGAAGCTTTCTTT. This translates into CASSSPFYRDRMNTEAFF.

This clone was detected only once. The chain carries TRBV6-1 and TRBJ2-3; TRBD1 might be the D (5 bases). V lost 3 bases and J 4 bases, leaving 20 bases between the germline ends. Germline V gene lookup returns CDR1 MNHNS and CDR2 SASEGT. This CDR3 is 17 amino acids long. The CDR3 DNA follows: TGTGCCAGCAGTGATTTAACAGGATCCTCGAGACCAGATACGCAGTATTTT. It translates to CASSDLTGSSRPDTQYF.

The chain uses TRBV6-2 or TRBV6-3 and TRBJ1-5; 7 bases map to TRBD1. The junction had 4 bases not matched to a gene; V was cut back by 2 bases and J by 3 bases. CDR1 and CDR2 (germline): MNHEY, SVGEGT. The CDR3 loop spans 15 amino acids. DNA for the CDR3: TGTGCCAGCAGTTACACCGGGACAGTCAATCAGCCCCAGCATTTT. Protein sequence: CASSYTGTVNQPQHF.

With respect to this clone: Other nucleotide sequences in the sample specify the same CDR3. The chain recombines TRBV27 with TRBJ1-5, with a tentative D call TRBD1 (6 bases). The CDR3 has 15 amino acids. Trimming took 3 bases from V and 2 from J, leaving 11 bases between them. The germline V gene has CDR1 MNHEY and CDR2 SMNVEV (reference sequence). The CDR3 DNA is TGTGCCAGCAGTTTGGGCAGGGGCGGCAATCAGCCCCAGCATTTT. It specifies CASSLGRGGNQPQHF.

This clone was recorded a few times. V gene TRBV6-7 combines with J gene TRBJ1-2; D is ambiguous. TRBV6-7 is assigned to the ORF class and has an uncertain function. This CDR3 has 12 residues. V was pared by 0 bases and J by 8 bases, with 7 bases between. In nucleotides, the CDR3 is TGTGCCAGCAGTTACTCAGCCATGGGCTACACCTTC. Encoded protein: CASSYSAMGYTF.

The chain carries TRBV12-5 and TRBJ1-1; D not resolved. The V and J ends lost 6 bases and 1 base respectively, with 9 bases between them. The CDR3 is 13 residues long. Germline CDR1 and CDR2: LGHNT and FRNRAP. This CDR3 reads CASGLQWNTEAFF. CDR3 nucleotides: TGTGCTAGTGGCCTCCAGTGGAACACTGAAGCTTTCTTT.

V usage is TRBV2 and J usage is TRBJ1-4; TRBD1 might be the D (5 bases). Germline CDR1 SNHLY, CDR2 FYNNEI. Trimming stripped 7 bases from V and 8 bases from J, with 14 bases between. CDR3 length equals 13 residues. CDR3 amino acids: CASNGQGREKLFF. CDR3 DNA: TGTGCCAGCAATGGCCAGGGAAGGGAAAAACTGTTTTTT. The whole variable domain, filled in from reference TRBV2 and TRBJ1-4, reads EPEVTQTPSHQVTQMGQEVILRCVPISNHLYFYWYRQILGQKVEFLVSFYNNEISEKSEIFDDQFSVERPDGSNFTLKIRSTKLEDSAMYFCASNGQGREKLFFGSGTQLSVL.

The rearrangement links TRBV27 to TRBJ2-1; 15 positions agree with TRBD2. The V gene end was trimmed by 4 bases and the J gene end by 10 bases; junction bases not matched to a gene: 2. This CDR3 comprises 14 residues. Germline CDR1 reads MNHEY; CDR2 reads SMNVEV (reference sequence). CDR3 in amino acids: CASSSGLAGGEQFF. CDR3 in DNA: TGTGCCAGCAGTTCGGGACTAGCGGGGGGAGAGCAGTTCTTC.

The genes are TRBV19 and TRBJ1-3; D ambiguous. V lost 5 bases, J lost 7 bases, and 9 bases lay in between. CDR3 length: 12 residues. Germline V gives CDR1 LNHDA, CDR2 SQIVND (reference sequence). CDR3 region: CASSPDMNTIYF. Written as DNA, the CDR3 is TGTGCCAGTAGTCCAGACATGAACACCATATATTTT.

This clone was detected once. The genes are TRBV7-8 and TRBJ2-5; maybe TRBD1 (5 bases). The CDR3 spans 14 residues. Germline CDR1 SGHVS, CDR2 FQNEAQ. Trimming removed 3 bases at V and 1 base at J, with 9 bases between. The CDR3 here is CASSFSGIQETQYF. For the CDR3, the DNA is TGTGCCAGCAGCTTTTCAGGGATCCAAGAGACCCAGTACTTC.

V gene TRBV12-5 combines with J gene TRBJ2-3; 11 nucleotides match TRBD2. CDR1 and CDR2 from the germline V gene are LGHNT and FRNRAP. V shed 0 bases, J shed 5 bases, and the junction held 1 base outside the gene matches. The CDR3 is 15 residues long. The CDR3 is CASGLVGTSGDTQYF. CDR3 nucleotides: TGTGCTAGTGGTTTGGTAGGGACTAGCGGAGATACGCAGTATTTT.

The rearrangement links TRBV5-1 to TRBJ1-1; D unresolved. The CDR3 extends over 15 amino acids. V was trimmed by 0 bases and J by 3 bases, leaving 12 bases between them. Germline V CDR1 and CDR2: SGHRS, YFSETQ. In nucleotides, the CDR3 is TGCGCCAGCAGCTTGGATTCGGGGTTCGACACTGAAGCTTTCTTT. This gives the protein CASSLDSGFDTEAFF.

The chain employs TRBV18 and TRBJ2-6; D remains ambiguous. In germline, CDR1 is KGHSH, CDR2 LQKENI. This CDR3 is 18 amino acids long. Trimming stripped 0 bases from V and 2 bases from J, with 14 bases between. For the CDR3, the DNA is TGTGCCAGCTCACCACCGTCCAGTCCCAGGACTGGGGCCAACGTCCTGACTTTC. Protein product: CASSPPSSPRTGANVLTF.

The chain uses TRBV19 and TRBJ2-1, with 8 bases fitting TRBD2. V gave up 7 bases and J gave up 4 bases; unmatched junction bases: 6. This CDR3 is 14 amino acids long. Germline values: CDR1 LNHDA, CDR2 SQIVND (reference sequence). The CDR3 here is CASTTGGTYNEQFF. The CDR3 nucleotides read TGTGCCAGTACTACGGGGGGGACATACAATGAGCAGTTCTTC.

This clone was observed once. J is TRBJ2-3 and V is TRBV3-1 (or the pseudogene TRBV3-2); TRBD2 might be the D (7 bases). V lost 4 bases and J 3 bases, leaving 14 bases between the germline ends. Germline V lookup: CDR1 LGHDT, CDR2 YNNKEL (reference sequence). This CDR3 comprises 15 residues. In DNA form, the CDR3 reads TGTGCCAGCAGCCTTAGGGGGGGCGGGACAGATACGCAGTATTTT. It specifies CASSLRGGGTDTQYF.

This rearrangement joins TRBV28 to TRBJ2-5; D call uncertain. CDR1 is MDHEN, CDR2 SYDVKM, per germline. The V end lost 4 bases, the J end lost 5 bases, and 5 bases lay between the germline ends. This CDR3 contains 11 residues. CDR3 amino acids: CASSSRETQYF. For the CDR3, the DNA is TGTGCCAGCAGTTCACGGGAGACCCAGTACTTC. The complete variable domain, with remaining parts taken from reference TRBV28 and TRBJ2-5, reads DVKVTQSSRYLVKRTGEKVFLECVQDMDHENMFWYRQDPGLGLRLIYFSYDVKMKEKGDIPEGYSVSREKKERFSLILESASTNQTSMYLCASSSRETQYFGPGTRLLVL.

The V call is TRBV2, the J call TRBJ1-3; D might be TRBD1 (6 bases). Germline assignment: CDR1 SNHLY and CDR2 FYNNEI. The ends were cut back, 5 bases at V and 9 bases at J, with 17 bases in the middle. The CDR3 totals 14 residues. The CDR3 loop is CASSTGSGSSTIYF. The CDR3 bases are TGTGCCAGCAGTACAGGGAGCGGATCTAGCACCATATATTTT.